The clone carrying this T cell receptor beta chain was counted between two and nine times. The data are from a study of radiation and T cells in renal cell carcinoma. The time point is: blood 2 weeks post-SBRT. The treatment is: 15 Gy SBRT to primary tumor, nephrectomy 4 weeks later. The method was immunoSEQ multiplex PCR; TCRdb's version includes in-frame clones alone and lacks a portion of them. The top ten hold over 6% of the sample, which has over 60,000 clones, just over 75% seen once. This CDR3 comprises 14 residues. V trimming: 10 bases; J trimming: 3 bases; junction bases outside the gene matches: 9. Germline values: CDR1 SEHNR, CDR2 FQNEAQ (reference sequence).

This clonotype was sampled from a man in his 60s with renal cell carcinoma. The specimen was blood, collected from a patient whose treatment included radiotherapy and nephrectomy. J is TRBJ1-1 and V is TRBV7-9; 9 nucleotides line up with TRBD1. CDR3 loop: CATRQGESYTEAFF. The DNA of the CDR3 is TGTGCCACCAGACAGGGGGAGAGTTACACTGAAGCTTTCTTT.